The 25 T cell receptor beta chains below all came from one sample that was sequenced in a study of control samples from healthy donors and cancer patients. Sequencing used immunoSEQ multiplex PCR; TCRdb keeps in-frame clones, though not all of them. Among about 79,000 clones listed, approximately 94% were seen once. Input material: PBMCs. These receptors were obtained from a woman aged 40 to 49 with lung cancer.

The V and J genes are TRBV11-2 and TRBJ1-3; D remains ambiguous. The CDR3 is made up of 15 amino acids. The V and J ends lost 5 bases and 7 bases respectively, with 18 bases between them. Germline V CDR1 and CDR2: SGHAT, FQNNGV. The CDR3 protein is CASSPTWGVANTIYF. The CDR3 coding sequence is TGTGCCAGCAGCCCAACCTGGGGTGTTGCGAACACCATATATTTT.

V usage is TRBV7-9 and J usage is TRBJ1-4, with TRBD1 identical over 7 bases. Trimming removed 1 base from V and 7 bases from J; junction bases left unmatched: 3. Germline V CDR1 and CDR2: SEHNR, FQNEAQ (reference sequence). This CDR3 region has 14 residues. CDR3 loop: CASSLVQGGEKLFF. The DNA of the CDR3 is TGTGCCAGCAGCTTAGTCCAGGGGGGTGAAAAACTGTTTTTT.

The V and J genes are TRBV7-9 and TRBJ2-1, with D perhaps matching TRBD2 (6 bases). Per germline, CDR1 SEHNR and CDR2 FQNEAQ (reference sequence). The V end was cut by 3 bases, the J end by 2 bases, with 11 bases between. The CDR3 consists of 15 residues. The CDR3 coding sequence is TGTGCCAGCAGCTTCGGGGGATCGACCTACAATGAGCAGTTCTTC. It encodes CASSFGGSTYNEQFF.

V and J are TRBV9 and TRBJ1-2; the D is unclear. The CDR3 loop spans 11 amino acids. Deletions cut 2 bases from V and 8 bases from J, with 7 bases between. The germline gives CDR1 SGDLS, CDR2 YYNGEE. This CDR3 reads CASSVAGGYTF. CDR3 in DNA: TGTGCCAGCAGCGTGGCCGGAGGCTACACCTTC.

The chain couples TRBV19 to TRBJ2-7; no reliable D call. Trimming removed 6 bases at V and 3 bases at J, with 9 bases between. The CDR3 is 12 amino acids. Germline V gives CDR1 LNHDA, CDR2 SQIVND (reference sequence). The CDR3: CASSNLNYEQYF. The CDR3 DNA reads as TGTGCCAGTAGCAATTTGAACTACGAGCAGTACTTC.

The rearrangement uses TRBV20-1 and TRBJ2-1; no clear D gene. Germline V gene sequence: CDR1 DFQATT, CDR2 SNEGSKA (reference sequence). CDR3 length: 9 residues. V was cut by 3 bases and J by 8 bases, with 2 bases left in between. The CDR3 sequence is CSARHEQFF. The CDR3 DNA is TGCAGTGCTAGGCATGAGCAGTTCTTC.

The V call is TRBV19, the J call TRBJ1-3; the match to TRBD1 covers 9 bases. The V gene end was trimmed by 4 bases and the J gene end by 0 bases; junction bases not matched to a gene: 7. CDR1 and CDR2 (germline): LNHDA, SQIVND (reference sequence). The CDR3 extends over 17 amino acids. The CDR3 DNA is TGTGCCAGTAGTACCGAACAGGGGGCCCTCTCTGGAAACACCATATATTTT. Amino acid sequence: CASSTEQGALSGNTIYF.

The V call is TRBV7-6, the J call TRBJ1-3; D is possibly TRBD1 (5 bases). This CDR3 has 15 residues. Trimming left V 0 bases short and J 0 bases short, with 6 bases between. Germline V gives CDR1 SGHVS, CDR2 FNYEAQ. CDR3 DNA sequence: TGTGCCAGCAGCTTAGCGGGGCCCTCTGGAAACACCATATATTTT. Protein product: CASSLAGPSGNTIYF.

This CDR3 reads CATSMNGNQPQHF. The CDR3 DNA reads as TGTGCCACCAGCATGAATGGCAATCAGCCCCAGCATTTT. The V and J genes are TRBV15 and TRBJ1-5; D is undetermined. The germline gives CDR1 LNHNV, CDR2 YYDKDF (reference sequence). The CDR3 contains 13 residues. V was pared by 4 bases and J by 2 bases, with 6 bases between.

The chain joins TRBV19 to TRBJ2-7; D is perhaps TRBD2 (6 bases). The V gene's germline CDR1 is LNHDA and CDR2 SQIVND (reference sequence). Trimming pared 1 base from V and 1 base from J, leaving 23 bases between. CDR3 length: 19 residues. CDR3 sequence (DNA): TGTGCCAGTAGTATAGTTTTGACTAGTAGCCTTATGAGATCCTACGAGCAGTACTTC. It is translated as CASSIVLTSSLMRSYEQYF.

This chain links TRBV5-1 with TRBJ1-1; TRBD1 agrees at 8 bases. Germline trimming cut 2 bases from V and 0 bases from J; bases unmatched to any gene: 6. Germline V CDR1 and CDR2: SGHRS, YFSETQ. The CDR3 consists of 16 residues. CDR3 residues: CASSFGQGYMNTEAFF. Here the CDR3 DNA reads TGCGCCAGCAGCTTCGGACAGGGTTACATGAACACTGAAGCTTTCTTT.

The chain carries TRBV28 and TRBJ2-1; D is perhaps TRBD1 or TRBD2 (5 bases each). Germline lookup yields CDR1 MDHEN and CDR2 SYDVKM. CDR3 length: 17 amino acids. The V and J ends lost 3 bases and 2 bases respectively, with 17 bases between them. CDR3 in amino acids: CASSFLGTSGPYNEQFF. The CDR3 nucleotides are TGTGCCAGCAGTTTTTTGGGGACCTCAGGGCCCTACAATGAGCAGTTCTTC.

The rearrangement links TRBV10-2 to TRBJ2-3, with D perhaps matching TRBD1 (6 bases). Germline V gives CDR1 WSHSY, CDR2 SAAADI. The V end lost 3 bases, the J end lost 0 bases, and 10 bases lay between the germline ends. The CDR3 spans 15 residues. For the CDR3, the DNA is TGCGCCAGCAGTGACAGGGGCGGGAGCACAGATACGCAGTATTTT. Protein product: CASSDRGGSTDTQYF.

The J gene is TRBJ2-4, the V gene TRBV3-1 (or the pseudogene TRBV3-2); D may be TRBD2 (6 bases). The CDR3 sequence is 14 residues long. Germline CDR1 is LGHDT and CDR2 is YNNKEL (reference sequence). V was clipped by 4 bases and J by 8 bases, with 15 bases between them. CDR3 nucleotides: TGTGCCAGCAGCCCTCTTGCGGGGCGGGACATTCAGTACTTC. Translation gives CASSPLAGRDIQYF.

The CDR3 coding sequence is TGTGCCAGCAACACAGGCGTTAACTATGGCTACACCTTC. Translated, it gives CASNTGVNYGYTF. The chain carries TRBV2 and TRBJ1-2, with D maybe TRBD1 (5 bases). The CDR3 runs 13 residues. Germline V lookup: CDR1 SNHLY, CDR2 FYNNEI. Trimming took 7 bases from V and 1 from J, leaving 10 bases between them.

This chain joins TRBV10-3 and TRBJ1-1; 9 bases are shared with TRBD1. CDR1 is ENHRY and CDR2 is SYGVKD in the germline V gene. V dropped 7 bases and J dropped 4; count of bases not matched to a gene: 7. CDR3 length equals 14 residues. CDR3 in amino acids: CAIIPGQGSTEAFF. CDR3 in DNA: TGTGCCATCATTCCGGGACAGGGAAGCACTGAAGCTTTCTTT.

The chain combines TRBV7-2 with TRBJ2-1; 10 positions agree with TRBD2. V shed 1 base, J shed 6 bases, and the junction held 15 bases outside the gene matches. There are 19 residues in the CDR3. Germline assignment: CDR1 SGHTA and CDR2 FQGNSA. The CDR3 reads CASSLGPPLERGGRNEQFF. CDR3 DNA: TGTGCCAGCAGCTTAGGACCGCCCTTGGAGCGGGGGGGCCGCAATGAGCAGTTCTTC.

The rearrangement joins TRBV12-5 to TRBJ1-5, with unresolved D. This CDR3 is 17 amino acids long. V lost 1 base to trimming and J lost 0 bases, with 13 bases between them. Germline V gene sequence: CDR1 LGHNT, CDR2 FRNRAP. The CDR3 sequence: CASGLAQTENSNQPQHF. The CDR3 region has the DNA TGTGCTAGTGGTTTGGCCCAGACTGAGAATAGCAATCAGCCCCAGCATTTT.

The chain uses TRBV1 and TRBJ1-5. TRBV1 is assigned pseudogene status. The CDR3 runs 17 residues. CDR3 loop: CTSSQRPGGRGNQPQHF. DNA of the CDR3: TGCACCAGCAGCCAACGACCCGGGGGAAGGGGAAATCAGCCCCAGCATTTT.

The V gene is TRBV15, the J gene TRBJ2-7, with TRBD2 matching over 12 bases. Germline CDR1 reads LNHNV; CDR2 reads YYDKDF (reference sequence). CDR3 length: 15 residues. V shed 0 bases and J 5 bases; nucleotides not matched to a gene: 2. The CDR3 loop reads CATSREGLAGNEQYF. DNA for the CDR3: TGTGCCACCAGCAGAGAGGGACTAGCGGGTAACGAGCAGTACTTC. The entire variable domain, with the rest obtained from reference TRBV15 and TRBJ2-7, is as follows: DAMVIQNPRYQVTQFGKPVTLSCSQTLNHNVMYWYQQKSSQAPKLLFHYYDKDFNNEADTPDNFQSRRPNTSFCFLDIRSPGLGDTAMYLCATSREGLAGNEQYFGPGTRLTVT.

The chain uses TRBV9 and TRBJ2-5; 9 bases fit TRBD2. The germline V gene encodes CDR1 SGDLS and CDR2 YYNGEE. This CDR3 region has 16 residues. V was pared by 0 bases and J by 1 base, with 4 bases of the junction left unmatched. CDR3 sequence: CASSVGERGVQETQYF. The DNA of the CDR3 is TGTGCCAGCAGCGTAGGGGAGCGGGGGGTCCAAGAGACCCAGTACTTC.

The rearrangement joins TRBV3-1 (or the pseudogene TRBV3-2) to TRBJ2-3, with 11 bases lining up with TRBD2. Germline CDR1 and CDR2: LGHDT and YNNKEL (reference sequence). The length of the CDR3 is 17 residues. The junction had 5 bases not matched to a gene; V was cut back by 0 bases and J by 3 bases. The CDR3 coding sequence is TGTGCCAGCAGCCAAGAAGCTAGCGGGGGGACGACAGATACGCAGTATTTT. Its translation: CASSQEASGGTTDTQYF.

This clone was seen once. The chain carries TRBV4-1 and TRBJ2-3; D assignment may be TRBD1 or TRBD2 (5 bases each). The germline gives CDR1 MGHRA, CDR2 YSYEKL. This CDR3 comprises 18 residues. Trimming pared 1 base from V and 4 bases from J, leaving 21 bases between. The CDR3 DNA is TGCGCCAGCAGCCAAGGAGGTTGGGCCGGGACGGGCTCAGATACGCAGTATTTT. Encoded protein: CASSQGGWAGTGSDTQYF.

This clone was seen a few times. The chain couples TRBV6-1 to TRBJ1-2; D gene uncertain. CDR3 length equals 13 residues. Germline V gene data show CDR1 as MNHNS and CDR2 as SASEGT. With 3 bases removed from V and 2 bases from J, the gap between germline ends came to 7 bases. The CDR3 loop is CASSDKTNYGYTF. The CDR3 coding sequence is TGTGCCAGCAGTGACAAGACCAACTATGGCTACACCTTC.

The count of this clone is one. The rearrangement uses TRBV18 and TRBJ2-2; unclear D gene. Trimming stripped 0 bases from V and 5 bases from J, with 1 base between. Germline V gene data show CDR1 as KGHSH and CDR2 as LQKENI. This CDR3 spans 12 amino acids. CDR3 DNA: TGTGCCAGCTCACCACCGACCGGGGAGCTGTTTTTT. This sequence encodes CASSPPTGELFF.